Listed below are T cell receptor beta chains from one sample, sequenced in a study of blood T cells in healthy people across ages. TCRdb ran MiXCR on the 5' RACE reads and lists one entry per CDR3 protein. The sample has hundreds of thousands of distinct CDR3 sequences, more than 20% seen once; the top ten hold 7.5% to 9%. The sample also formed part of further work on T cells of mothers and their children.

Sequencing was done on a sample of blood. Receptors originate from a boy aged 5-17 years in good health. The CDR3 runs from the conserved cysteine through the conserved F or W. The order of the fields is D gene, J gene, V gene, clone size, CDR3 protein, CDR3 DNA. D genes are given only for firm matches. Clone sizes are given selectively: once, few, many, or a class where the clone is expanded.

d_call: .
j_call: TRBJ2-7
v_call: TRBV7-8
clone_size: .
cdr3_aa: CASSLGGRTEAYEQYF
cdr3_nt: TGTGCCAGCAGCTTAGGTGGCAGGACAGAAGCCTACGAGCAGTACTTC

d_call: .
j_call: TRBJ2-7
v_call: TRBV6-1
clone_size: few
cdr3_aa: CASIRIPPPRTSSYEQYF
cdr3_nt: TGTGCCAGCATTCGTATACCCCCTCCAAGGACCTCTTCCTACGAGCAGTACTTC

d_call: TRBD2
j_call: TRBJ2-5
v_call: TRBV9
clone_size: .
cdr3_aa: CASSAPDRTSGGLETQYF
cdr3_nt: TGTGCCAGCAGCGCCCCGGACCGGACTAGCGGGGGGTTGGAGACCCAGTACTTC

d_call: TRBD2
j_call: TRBJ2-1
v_call: TRBV3-1
clone_size: few
cdr3_aa: CASSQDRLAGSYNEQFF
cdr3_nt: TGTGCCAGCAGCCAAGACAGACTAGCGGGATCGTACAATGAGCAGTTCTTC

d_call: TRBD1
j_call: TRBJ2-5
v_call: TRBV6-5
clone_size: .
cdr3_aa: CASSYWDSFQETQYF
cdr3_nt: TGTGCCAGCAGTTACTGGGACAGTTTCCAAGAGACCCAGTACTTC

d_call: .
j_call: TRBJ1-3
v_call: TRBV20-1
clone_size: few
cdr3_aa: CSASGGNTIYF
cdr3_nt: TGCAGTGCTTCAGGGGGAAACACCATATATTTT

d_call: TRBD1
j_call: TRBJ1-3
v_call: TRBV4-3
clone_size: few
cdr3_aa: CASSQGQGATLGNTIYF
cdr3_nt: TGCGCCAGCAGCCAAGGACAGGGGGCGACCCTCGGAAACACCATATATTTT

d_call: .
j_call: TRBJ2-7
v_call: TRBV7-2
clone_size: .
cdr3_aa: CASSLVAPLSWGEQYF
cdr3_nt: TGTGCCAGCAGCTTAGTCGCCCCACTTTCCTGGGGGGAGCAGTACTTC

d_call: .
j_call: TRBJ2-3
v_call: TRBV28
clone_size: .
cdr3_aa: CASSLGGDTDTQYF
cdr3_nt: TGTGCCAGCAGTTTAGGTGGGGACACAGATACGCAGTATTTT

d_call: TRBD1
j_call: TRBJ2-5
v_call: TRBV29-1
clone_size: few
cdr3_aa: CSVARQGLRETQYF
cdr3_nt: TGCAGCGTCGCCCGACAGGGATTGCGGGAGACCCAGTACTTC

d_call: .
j_call: TRBJ1-2
v_call: TRBV24-1
clone_size: .
cdr3_aa: CATSDVDTYYGYTF
cdr3_nt: TGTGCCACCAGTGATGTTGACACCTACTATGGCTACACCTTC

d_call: TRBD2
j_call: TRBJ2-5
v_call: TRBV7-9
clone_size: .
cdr3_aa: CASIKVASGETQYF
cdr3_nt: TGTGCCAGCATCAAAGTGGCTAGCGGAGAGACCCAGTACTTC

d_call: TRBD2
j_call: TRBJ2-7
v_call: TRBV25-1
clone_size: many
cdr3_aa: CASSDRLRGATYEQYF
cdr3_nt: TGTGCCAGCAGTGATAGGCTGCGGGGGGCAACCTACGAGCAGTACTTC

d_call: .
j_call: TRBJ2-1
v_call: TRBV7-3
clone_size: few
cdr3_aa: CASSLGAGAGPDNEQFF
cdr3_nt: TGTGCCAGCAGCTTAGGGGCTGGGGCAGGTCCTGACAATGAGCAGTTCTTC

d_call: TRBD2
j_call: TRBJ2-3
v_call: TRBV20-1
clone_size: .
cdr3_aa: CSAREGGLAGEYTDTQYF
cdr3_nt: TGCAGTGCTAGAGAGGGGGGGCTAGCGGGAGAATATACAGATACGCAGTATTTT

d_call: TRBD2
j_call: TRBJ2-3
v_call: TRBV12-3/TRBV12-4
clone_size: .
cdr3_aa: CASSPRTSGPTDTQYF
cdr3_nt: TGTGCCAGCAGTCCTCGGACTAGCGGACCCACAGATACGCAGTATTTT

d_call: .
j_call: TRBJ1-2
v_call: TRBV28
clone_size: few
cdr3_aa: CASSSYSGTVADIGYTF
cdr3_nt: TGTGCCAGCAGTAGCTACTCCGGGACGGTCGCTGATATTGGCTACACCTTC

d_call: TRBD2
j_call: TRBJ2-5
v_call: TRBV7-8
clone_size: many
cdr3_aa: CASSRGRTGETQYF
cdr3_nt: TGTGCCAGCTCACGCGGGAGAACGGGAGAGACCCAGTACTTC

d_call: TRBD1
j_call: TRBJ2-5
v_call: TRBV7-8
clone_size: few
cdr3_aa: CASSWMGQGGSGKTQYF
cdr3_nt: TGTGCCAGCAGCTGGATGGGACAGGGAGGATCTGGAAAGACCCAGTACTTC

d_call: .
j_call: TRBJ2-6
v_call: TRBV7-8
clone_size: .
cdr3_aa: CASSLASTSSGANVLTF
cdr3_nt: TGTGCCAGCAGCTTAGCGTCGACGAGCTCTGGGGCCAACGTCCTGACTTTC

d_call: .
j_call: TRBJ2-1
v_call: TRBV24-1
clone_size: .
cdr3_aa: CATSDFSGHEQFF
cdr3_nt: TGTGCCACCAGTGATTTTTCGGGCCATGAGCAGTTCTTC

d_call: TRBD2
j_call: TRBJ2-7
v_call: TRBV7-2
clone_size: few
cdr3_aa: CASSFVSGKGSEQYF
cdr3_nt: TGTGCCAGCAGCTTTGTTAGCGGGAAAGGTTCCGAGCAGTACTTC

d_call: .
j_call: TRBJ1-4
v_call: TRBV5-1
clone_size: .
cdr3_aa: CASSRGDFNEKLFF
cdr3_nt: TGCGCCAGCAGCCGGGGAGACTTTAATGAAAAACTGTTTTTT

d_call: .
j_call: TRBJ2-5
v_call: TRBV24-1
clone_size: few
cdr3_aa: CATSDLVGGETQYF
cdr3_nt: TGTGCCACCAGTGATTTGGTGGGCGGGGAGACCCAGTACTTC

d_call: .
j_call: TRBJ2-5
v_call: TRBV7-2
clone_size: many
cdr3_aa: CASSLPGLLVETQYF
cdr3_nt: TGTGCCAGCAGCTTACCTGGACTCTTGGTCGAGACCCAGTACTTC

d_call: TRBD1
j_call: TRBJ1-1
v_call: TRBV7-2
clone_size: .
cdr3_aa: CASSPDRGMNTEVFF
cdr3_nt: TGTGCCAGCAGCCCCGACAGGGGGATGAACACTGAAGTTTTCTTT

d_call: .
j_call: TRBJ1-2
v_call: TRBV12-5
clone_size: once
cdr3_aa: CASGLVIGGPNYGYTF
cdr3_nt: TGTGCTAGTGGTTTGGTAATCGGCGGACCTAACTATGGCTACACCTTC

d_call: TRBD1
j_call: TRBJ2-6
v_call: TRBV18
clone_size: .
cdr3_aa: CASSLTTGTGAGTNVLTF
cdr3_nt: TGTGCCAGCTCACTTACAACCGGGACAGGGGCTGGGACCAACGTCCTGACTTTC

d_call: .
j_call: TRBJ2-5
v_call: TRBV21-1
clone_size: few
cdr3_aa: CASSRVTQETQYF
cdr3_nt: TGTGCCAGCAGCAGGGTCACCCAAGAGACCCAGTACTTC

d_call: .
j_call: TRBJ2-7
v_call: TRBV7-9
clone_size: few
cdr3_aa: CASSRDPTYEQYF
cdr3_nt: TGTGCCAGCAGCCGTGACCCGACCTACGAGCAGTACTTC

d_call: TRBD1
j_call: TRBJ1-2
v_call: TRBV12-3/TRBV12-4
clone_size: .
cdr3_aa: CASSFVDRVELYGYTF
cdr3_nt: TGTGCCAGCAGTTTCGTGGACAGGGTCGAACTCTATGGCTACACCTTC

d_call: TRBD2
j_call: TRBJ2-5
v_call: TRBV7-2
clone_size: .
cdr3_aa: CASSYPSGVKETQYF
cdr3_nt: TGTGCCAGCAGCTACCCTAGCGGGGTTAAAGAGACCCAGTACTTC

d_call: .
j_call: TRBJ2-2
v_call: TRBV6-5
clone_size: .
cdr3_aa: CASSYSGTSGTGELFF
cdr3_nt: TGTGCCAGCAGTTACTCTGGGACGTCGGGGACCGGGGAGCTGTTTTTT

d_call: .
j_call: TRBJ2-1
v_call: TRBV24-1
clone_size: few
cdr3_aa: CATSDLRTPPGEQFF
cdr3_nt: TGTGCCACCAGTGATTTGAGGACTCCGCCCGGTGAGCAGTTCTTC

d_call: .
j_call: TRBJ1-4
v_call: TRBV6-5
clone_size: few
cdr3_aa: CASSYGPKNGELFF
cdr3_nt: TGTGCCAGCAGTTACGGACCGAAGAATGGTGAACTGTTTTTT